This TCR beta chain came from a study of blood T cell repertoires in COVID-19. Study in general: Samples of COVID-19 (acute and convalescent) were obtained from the United States, Italy and Spain.

Trimming stripped 5 bases from V and 6 bases from J, with 20 bases between. Germline loops: CDR1 SGHAT, CDR2 FQNNGV. The CDR3 is made up of 15 amino acids. Produced via immunoSEQ multiplex PCR; TCRdb's table is partial and in-frame only. Among around 300,000 clones listed, under 90% were seen once. This receptor was identified in a woman in her forties or fifties who had recovered from COVID-19. This chain uses TRBV11-2 with TRBJ2-7; D perhaps matches TRBD1 (6 bases). Sequenced material: peripheral blood. The CDR3 nucleotides read TGTGCCAGCAGCCTAGCCGGTCAGGGGAATACCGAGCAGTACTTC. Its translation: CASSLAGQGNTEQYF. The entire variable domain, with the rest obtained from reference TRBV11-2 and TRBJ2-7, is as follows: EAGVAQSPRYKIIEKRQSVAFWCNPISGHATLYWYQQILGQGPKLLIQFQNNGVVDDSQLPKDRFSAERLKGVDSTLKIQPAKLEDSAVYLCASSLAGQGNTEQYFGPGTRLTVT.